This entry lists 6 T cell receptor beta chains sequenced from one sample in a study of neurological immune-mediated disorders. TCRdb re-derived calls from the 5' RACE reads in MiXCR, one entry per CDR3 protein. This table holds 80,000 or so distinct CDR3 sequences, around a tenth found once. Sequencing was carried out using PBMCs. Receptors originate from a man aged 50-60 years in good health.

Notes on this clonotype: A much bigger clone sits one base away, suggesting this may be a read error. CDR3 protein: CASSPGLGNSEQFF. For the CDR3, the DNA is TGCGCCAGCAGCCCTGGACTAGGGAACAGTGAGCAGTTCTTC. The chain couples TRBV5-1 to TRBJ2-1; 7 positions match TRBD2. Germline-derived CDR1 and CDR2 are SGHRS and YFSETQ. V was pared by 4 bases and J by 9 bases, with 10 bases of the junction left unmatched. The CDR3 runs to 14 residues.

There are many counts of this clonotype. The genes are TRBV7-2 and TRBJ2-5; weak D call: TRBD2 (6 bases). V dropped 5 bases and J dropped 3 bases, with 19 bases sitting between them. The germline V gene has CDR1 SGHTA and CDR2 FQGNSA. This CDR3 comprises 16 residues. CDR3 residues: CASSNPGALGKETQYF. DNA of the CDR3: TGTGCCAGCAGCAATCCGGGAGCGCTCGGGAAAGAGACCCAGTACTTC. Full variable domain (outside the CDR3, taken from reference TRBV7-2 and TRBJ2-5): GAGVSQSPSNKVTEKGKDVELRCDPISGHTALYWYRQSLGQGLEFLIYFQGNSAPDKSGLPSDRFSAERTGGSVSTLTIQRTQQEDSAVYLCASSNPGALGKETQYFGPGTRLLVL.

Many counts were recorded for this clonotype. The V and J genes are TRBV5-1 and TRBJ2-7, with 9 bases fitting TRBD2. Germline V gene lookup returns CDR1 SGHRS and CDR2 YFSETQ. CDR3 length: 15 residues. The V and J ends lost 4 bases and 6 bases, in that order; junction bases with no gene match: 11. Here the CDR3 reads CASSRTSDGYTEQYF. Here the CDR3 DNA reads TGCGCCAGCAGCAGGACTAGCGATGGGTACACCGAGCAGTACTTC.

This clonotype came up many times. The chain is built from TRBV5-1 and TRBJ2-1; 9 bases are shared with TRBD1. This CDR3 is built from 15 residues. After removal of 0 bases from V and 7 bases from J, the junction contained 5 bases not matched to a gene. The germline CDR1 and CDR2 sequences are SGHRS and YFSETQ. CDR3 sequence: CASSLAVTGGNEQFF. CDR3 nucleotides: TGCGCCAGCAGCTTGGCCGTGACAGGGGGGAATGAGCAGTTCTTC.

This clonotype was observed many times. The chain links TRBV27 to TRBJ2-3, with D possibly being TRBD2 (6 bases). This CDR3 comprises 14 residues. V dropped 1 base and J dropped 6 bases, with 11 bases sitting between them. In germline, CDR1 is MNHEY, CDR2 SMNVEV (reference sequence). For the CDR3, the DNA is TGTGCCAGCAGTTTATTTCGGGAGTGGGATACGCAGTATTTT. Protein sequence: CASSLFREWDTQYF.

In its sample, this clonotype was seen many times. The rearrangement joins TRBV5-1 to TRBJ2-3; a weak D match, TRBD2 (5 bases). CDR1 and CDR2 (germline): SGHRS, YFSETQ. This CDR3 region has 16 residues. Trimming took 2 bases from V and 4 from J, leaving 17 bases between them. Here the CDR3 reads CASSLSSGGYADTQYF. The CDR3, as DNA: TGCGCCAGCAGCTTAAGTTCAGGCGGGTATGCAGATACGCAGTATTTT.